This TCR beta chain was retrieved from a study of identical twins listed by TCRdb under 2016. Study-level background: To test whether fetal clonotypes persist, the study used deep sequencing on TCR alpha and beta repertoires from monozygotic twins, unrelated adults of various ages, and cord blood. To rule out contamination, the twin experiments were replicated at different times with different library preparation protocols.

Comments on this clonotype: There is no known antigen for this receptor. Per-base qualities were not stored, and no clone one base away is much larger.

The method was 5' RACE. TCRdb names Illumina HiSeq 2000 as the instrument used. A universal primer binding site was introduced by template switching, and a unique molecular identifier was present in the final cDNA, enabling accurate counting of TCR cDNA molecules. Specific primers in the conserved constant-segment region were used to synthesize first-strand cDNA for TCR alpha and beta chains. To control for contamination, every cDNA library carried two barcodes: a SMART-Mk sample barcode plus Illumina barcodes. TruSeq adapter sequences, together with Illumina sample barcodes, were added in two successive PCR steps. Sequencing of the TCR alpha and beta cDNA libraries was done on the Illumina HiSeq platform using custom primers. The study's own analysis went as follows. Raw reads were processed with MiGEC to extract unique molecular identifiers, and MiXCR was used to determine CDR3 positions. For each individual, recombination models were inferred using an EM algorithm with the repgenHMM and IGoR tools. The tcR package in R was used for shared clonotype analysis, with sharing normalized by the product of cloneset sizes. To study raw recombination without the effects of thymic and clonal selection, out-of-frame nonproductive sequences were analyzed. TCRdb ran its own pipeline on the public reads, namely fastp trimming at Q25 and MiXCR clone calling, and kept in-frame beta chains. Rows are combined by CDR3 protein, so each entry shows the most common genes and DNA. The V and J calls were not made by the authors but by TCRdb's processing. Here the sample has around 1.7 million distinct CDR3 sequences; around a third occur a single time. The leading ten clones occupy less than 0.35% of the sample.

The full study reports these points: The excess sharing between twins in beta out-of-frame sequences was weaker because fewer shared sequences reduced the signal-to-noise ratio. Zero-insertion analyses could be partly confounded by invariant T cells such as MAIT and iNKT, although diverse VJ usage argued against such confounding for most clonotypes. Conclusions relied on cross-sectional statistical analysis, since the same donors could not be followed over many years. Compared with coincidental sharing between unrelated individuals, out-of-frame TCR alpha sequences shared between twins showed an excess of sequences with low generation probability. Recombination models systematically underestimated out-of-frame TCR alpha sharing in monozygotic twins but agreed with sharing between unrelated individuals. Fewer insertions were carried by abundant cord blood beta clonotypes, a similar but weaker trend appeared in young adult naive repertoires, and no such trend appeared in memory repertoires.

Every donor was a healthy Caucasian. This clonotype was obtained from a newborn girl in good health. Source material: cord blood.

The CDR3 is CASSQGYSETQYF. In nucleotide form, the sequence is TGTGCCAGCAGCCAGGGGTATTCCGAGACCCAGTACTTC. The chain is assembled from TRBV7-2 and TRBJ2-4, and perhaps TRBD1 as D gene, on 6 matching bases. The J call may be incorrect, as the DNA end agrees better with TRBJ2-5. CDR1 and CDR2 (SGHTA, FQGNSA) derive from the germline V gene. Taken from cysteine to phenylalanine, the CDR3 has 13 residues. The DNA shown is the 39-base CDR3, in frame from base 1.